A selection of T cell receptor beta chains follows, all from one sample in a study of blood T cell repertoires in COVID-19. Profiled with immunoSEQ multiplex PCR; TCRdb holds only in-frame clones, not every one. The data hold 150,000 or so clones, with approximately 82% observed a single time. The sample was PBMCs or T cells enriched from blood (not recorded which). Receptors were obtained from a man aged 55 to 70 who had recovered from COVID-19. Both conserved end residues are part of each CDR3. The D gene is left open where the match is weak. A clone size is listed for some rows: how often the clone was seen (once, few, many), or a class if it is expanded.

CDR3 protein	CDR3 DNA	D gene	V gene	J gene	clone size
CATGIQGWNQETQYF	TGTGCCACCGGAATACAGGGTTGGAACCAAGAGACCCAGTACTTC	NA	TRBV24-1	TRBJ2-5	NA
CASTLREGTEAFF	TGTGCCAGCACTCTCAGGGAGGGCACTGAAGCTTTCTTT	NA	TRBV12-3/TRBV12-4	TRBJ1-1	NA
CASSLLRGIPNQPQHF	TGTGCCAGCAGCCTCCTGCGGGGGATTCCCAATCAGCCCCAGCATTTT	NA	TRBV5-8	TRBJ1-5	once
CASSSGQGFYEQYF	TGTGCCAGTAGTAGTGGGCAGGGCTTCTACGAGCAGTACTTC	NA	TRBV19	TRBJ2-7	few
CASSLEGLAEETQYF	TGTGCCAGCAGCTTAGAGGGACTAGCTGAAGAGACCCAGTACTTC	TRBD2	TRBV7-9	TRBJ2-5	NA
CSTSGSYEQYF	TGTTCCACTAGCGGGAGCTACGAGCAGTACTTC	TRBD2	TRBV28	TRBJ2-7	NA
CASSQDGGQAIRSYNEQFF	TGTGCCAGCAGCCAAGATGGTGGACAGGCAATACGCTCCTACAATGAGCAGTTCTTC	TRBD1	TRBV14	TRBJ2-1	NA
CASLLHQNTGELFF	TGTGCCAGCTTATTACACCAAAACACCGGGGAGCTGTTTTTT	NA	TRBV6-6	TRBJ2-2	NA
CASSLDRQETQYF	TGTGCCAGCAGCCTGGACAGACAAGAGACCCAGTACTTC	NA	TRBV12-3/TRBV12-4	TRBJ2-5	NA
CASSLGILGGPYNEQFF	TGTGCCAGCAGTTTAGGTATATTGGGGGGGCCCTACAATGAGCAGTTCTTC	NA	TRBV2	TRBJ2-1	NA
CASKKRNSDEQYF	TGTGCCAGTAAAAAGAGGAATAGCGACGAGCAGTACTTC	NA	TRBV19	TRBJ2-7	once
CASTSLGVAAALYNEQFF	TGTGCCAGCACCTCTCTTGGAGTAGCCGCCGCCCTATACAATGAGCAGTTCTTC	NA	TRBV3-1/TRBV3-2	TRBJ2-1	few
CASSVVVGGPSSNYGYTF	TGTGCCAGCAGCGTAGTAGTTGGGGGCCCAAGCTCAAACTATGGCTACACCTTC	NA	TRBV9	TRBJ1-2	once
CASRPSGTDTQYF	TGTGCCAGCCGCCCGAGCGGCACAGATACGCAGTATTTT	NA	TRBV2	TRBJ2-3	NA
CASSVWRDRGDYGYTF	TGTGCCAGCAGTGTCTGGCGGGACAGGGGTGACTATGGCTACACCTTC	TRBD1	TRBV2	TRBJ1-2	NA
CASSKIGDYNWTGGSSGANVLTF	TGTGCCAGCAGCAAAATAGGAGACTACAATTGGACAGGGGGTTCCTCTGGGGCCAACGTCCTGACTTTC	NA	TRBV21-1	TRBJ2-6	NA
CASSFSYNSPLHF	TGTGCCAGCAGTTTTTCGTATAATTCACCCCTCCACTTT	NA	TRBV12-3/TRBV12-4	TRBJ1-6	NA
CATSSEAGELFF	TGTGCCACCAGCTCGGAGGCCGGGGAGCTGTTTTTT	NA	TRBV24-1	TRBJ2-2	NA
CASSFGAGDPATQYF	TGTGCCAGCAGCTTCGGGGCGGGGGACCCCGCTACGCAGTATTTT	TRBD2	TRBV7-2	TRBJ2-3	NA
CASSPGQANNRPQHF	TGTGCCAGCAGCCCGGGACAGGCGAACAATCGTCCCCAGCATTTT	TRBD1	TRBV7-2	TRBJ1-5	once
CASSSTGYGTGELFF	TGTGCCAGCAGCTCGACAGGGTACGGCACCGGGGAGCTGTTTTTT	TRBD1	TRBV7-2	TRBJ2-2	NA
CASSSPGGGVSSYEQYF	TGTGCCAGCAGTTCCCCTGGGGGAGGGGTTAGCTCCTACGAGCAGTACTTC	TRBD2	TRBV28	TRBJ2-7	few
CASSYSAGTGAYEQYF	TGTGCCAGCAGCTATAGTGCCGGGACAGGAGCCTACGAGCAGTACTTC	TRBD1	TRBV7-2	TRBJ2-7	NA
CATDREVTDTQYF	TGTGCCACGGACAGGGAGGTCACAGATACGCAGTATTTT	TRBD1	TRBV7-9	TRBJ2-3	NA
CASSRSPGQAFYNEQFF	TGTGCCAGCAGCCGTTCACCCGGACAGGCCTTCTACAATGAGCAGTTCTTC	TRBD1	TRBV3-1/TRBV3-2	TRBJ2-1	once
CATKGDRGREQYF	TGTGCCACGAAAGGGGACAGGGGGCGCGAGCAGTACTTC	TRBD1	TRBV19	TRBJ2-7	NA
CASSTGTGGYEQYF	TGTGCCAGCTCAACCGGGACAGGGGGGTACGAGCAGTACTTC	TRBD1	TRBV18	TRBJ2-7	NA
CASRAATGINTIYF	TGTGCCAGCAGGGCCGCGACAGGGATAAACACCATATATTTT	TRBD1	TRBV27	TRBJ1-3	NA
CASIAGGEPSGANVLTF	TGTGCCAGCATCGCGGGGGGGGAACCTTCTGGGGCCAACGTCCTGACTTTC	TRBD2	TRBV28	TRBJ2-6	NA
CASSLAGTGAQPQHF	TGTGCCAGCAGCTTGGCCGGGACAGGCGCTCAGCCCCAGCATTTT	TRBD1	TRBV5-6	TRBJ1-5	few
CASSSRTSSYNEQFF	TGTGCCAGCAGCTCACGGACTAGCTCCTACAATGAGCAGTTCTTC	TRBD2	TRBV5-6	TRBJ2-1	NA
CASSRLQVSEAFF	TGTGCCAGCAGCCGGTTACAGGTTTCTGAAGCTTTCTTT	NA	TRBV12-3/TRBV12-4	TRBJ1-1	once
CASSEAPQGKTQYF	TGTGCCAGCAGTGAAGCCCCACAGGGGAAGACCCAGTACTTC	TRBD1	TRBV2	TRBJ2-5	NA
CASSQRLRGLETQYF	TGTGCCAGCAGCCAACGATTGCGGGGGCTTGAGACCCAGTACTTC	NA	TRBV3-1/TRBV3-2	TRBJ2-5	NA
CASSLAVLSATEQFF	TGTGCCAGCAGCTTAGCTGTCCTATCCGCCACTGAGCAGTTCTTC	NA	TRBV7-2	TRBJ2-1	NA
CAISEGQNYGYTF	TGTGCCATCAGTGAGGGACAGAACTATGGCTACACCTTC	NA	TRBV10-3	TRBJ1-2	NA
CASSLGTLSYNEQFF	TGTGCCAGCAGCTTAGGGACACTTTCCTACAATGAGCAGTTCTTC	NA	TRBV7-6	TRBJ2-1	NA
CSGTGLNTEAFF	TGCAGCGGAACAGGTCTGAACACTGAAGCTTTCTTT	NA	TRBV29-1	TRBJ1-1	once
CASSLSGGGYEQYF	TGTGCCAGCAGCTTATCGGGGGGCGGCTACGAGCAGTACTTC	NA	TRBV7-6	TRBJ2-7	NA
CASSLDGLNTEAFF	TGTGCCAGCAGCTTAGATGGCTTGAACACTGAAGCTTTCTTT	NA	TRBV7-9	TRBJ1-1	NA
CASSFQQGALANYGYTF	TGTGCCAGCAGTTTCCAACAGGGGGCCCTCGCTAACTATGGCTACACCTTC	TRBD1	TRBV5-4	TRBJ1-2	NA
CASSLQGHYGYTF	TGTGCCAGCAGTTTGCAGGGCCACTATGGCTACACCTTC	NA	TRBV12-3/TRBV12-4	TRBJ1-2	NA
CASSRENSPLHF	TGTGCCAGCAGCCGGGAGAACTCACCCCTCCACTTT	NA	TRBV7-9	TRBJ1-6	NA
CATSGTRTGRTDTQYF	TGTGCCACCTCAGGGACCAGGACAGGTCGCACAGATACGCAGTATTTT	TRBD1	TRBV24-1	TRBJ2-3	NA
CATGTSLHNEQFF	TGTGCCACCGGGACTAGCCTCCACAATGAGCAGTTCTTC	TRBD2	TRBV12-3/TRBV12-4	TRBJ2-1	NA
CASSLELAGGRKTQYF	TGTGCCAGCAGCTTGGAACTAGCGGGGGGGAGGAAGACCCAGTACTTC	TRBD2	TRBV5-4	TRBJ2-5	NA
CASSLQGDQPQHF	TGTGCCAGCAGCCTTCAGGGTGACCAGCCCCAGCATTTT	NA	TRBV3-1/TRBV3-2	TRBJ1-5	few